This T cell receptor (beta chain) was found in a study of CD8+ T cells in alopecia areata. From germline, CDR1 is SQVTM and CDR2 ANQGSEA. Trimming cost V 6 bases and J 3 bases; bases outside gene matches: 8. The CDR3 loop spans 15 amino acids. Study-wide points: Scalp and blood samples kept many expanded lesional clones throughout tofacitinib. Lesional tissue from the scalp (especially in alopecia totalis/universalis) showed higher clonality than normal scalp.

The treatment is: oral pan-JAK inhibitor, 5-10 mg twice daily. Extracted from the samples, RNA was reverse transcribed into cDNA to serve as the sequencing template. Clones were read by immunoSEQ multiplex PCR, and TCRdb kept only the in-frame ones, dropping some. Among roughly 120,000 clones listed, about 50% were seen once. Comment on this clone: Antigen: not known.

This clonotype originated in a human donor with alopecia areata. The sequenced sample was CD4+ T cells sorted from blood, obtained at week 4, from a patient treated with tofacitinib. The chain joins TRBV29-1 to TRBJ2-2, with 9 bases that match TRBD2. The CDR3 DNA is TGCAGCGTGAAGAGGACTAGCGATCACACCGGGGAGCTGTTTTTT. Its protein product is CSVKRTSDHTGELFF.